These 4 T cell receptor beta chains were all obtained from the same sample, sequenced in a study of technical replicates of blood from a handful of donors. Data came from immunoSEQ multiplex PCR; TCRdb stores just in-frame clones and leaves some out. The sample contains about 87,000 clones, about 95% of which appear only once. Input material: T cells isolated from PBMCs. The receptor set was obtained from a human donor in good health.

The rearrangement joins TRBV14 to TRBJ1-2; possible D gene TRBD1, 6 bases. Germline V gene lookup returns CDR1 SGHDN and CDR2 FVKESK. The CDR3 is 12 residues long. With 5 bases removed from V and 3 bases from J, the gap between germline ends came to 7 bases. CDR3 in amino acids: CASSWTDYGYTF. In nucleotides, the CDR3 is TGTGCCAGCAGCTGGACAGACTATGGCTACACCTTC.

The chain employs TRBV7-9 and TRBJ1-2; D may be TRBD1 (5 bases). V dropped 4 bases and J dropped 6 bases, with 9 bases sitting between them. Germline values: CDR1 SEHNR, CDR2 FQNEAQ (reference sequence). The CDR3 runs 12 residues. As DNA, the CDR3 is TGTGCCAGCAGCTACCCCAGGGATGGCTACACCTTC. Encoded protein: CASSYPRDGYTF. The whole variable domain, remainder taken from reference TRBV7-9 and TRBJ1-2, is DTGVSQNPRHKITKRGQNVTFRCDPISEHNRLYWYRQTLGQGPEFLTYFQNEAQLEKSRLLSDRFSAERPKGSFSTLEIQRTEQGDSAMYLCASSYPRDGYTFGSGTRLTVV.

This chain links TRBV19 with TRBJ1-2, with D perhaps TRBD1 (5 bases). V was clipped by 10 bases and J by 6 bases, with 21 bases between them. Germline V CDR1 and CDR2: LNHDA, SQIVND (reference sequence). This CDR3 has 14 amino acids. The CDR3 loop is CATQRRQLGDGYTF. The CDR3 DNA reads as TGTGCCACTCAGCGCCGACAGCTAGGGGATGGCTACACCTTC. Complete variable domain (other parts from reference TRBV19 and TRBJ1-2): DGGITQSPKYLFRKEGQNVTLSCEQNLNHDAMYWYRQDPGQGLRLIYYSQIVNDFQKGDIAEGYSVSREKKESFPLTVTSAQKNPTAFYLCATQRRQLGDGYTFGSGTRLTVV.

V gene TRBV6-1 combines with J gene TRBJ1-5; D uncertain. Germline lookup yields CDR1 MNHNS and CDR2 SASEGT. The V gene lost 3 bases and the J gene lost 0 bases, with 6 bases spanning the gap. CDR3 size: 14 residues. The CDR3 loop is CASSETYSNQPQHF. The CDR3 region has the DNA TGTGCCAGCAGTGAGACATATAGCAATCAGCCCCAGCATTTT.